These 15 T cell receptor beta chains share one sample of origin, sequenced in a study of blood T cells in healthy people across ages. A second PCR, run for about 6 to 11 cycles, used a sample-barcoded 5' primer plus a J-beta primer mix. MiXCR, run by TCRdb on the 5' RACE reads, gives a single entry per CDR3 protein. The data hold around 1,600,000 distinct CDR3 sequences, with roughly two fifths observed a single time. Source material: blood. All receptors come from a woman between 18 and 30 years old in good health.

This clonotype showed up just a few times. V and J are TRBV7-3 and TRBJ2-3; the D call may be TRBD1 or TRBD2 (6 bases each). Germline lookup yields CDR1 SGHTA and CDR2 FQGTGA. The CDR3 is 14 amino acids. Trimming pared 5 bases from V and 4 bases from J, leaving 13 bases between. CDR3 amino acids: CASSPSGAADTQYF. In DNA form, the CDR3 reads TGTGCCAGCAGCCCCTCGGGGGCCGCAGATACGCAGTATTTT. Looking up the rest from reference TRBV7-3 and TRBJ2-3 gives the full variable domain: GAGVSQTPSNKVTEKGKYVELRCDPISGHTALYWYRQSLGQGPEFLIYFQGTGAADDSGLPNDRFFAVRPEGSVSTLKIQRTERGDSAVYLCASSPSGAADTQYFGPGTRLTVL.

The rearrangement uses TRBV7-8 and TRBJ1-4; tentatively, D is TRBD1 (5 bases). The CDR3 runs 15 residues. The germline V gene has CDR1 SGHVS and CDR2 FQNEAQ. The V end lost 7 bases, the J end lost 3 bases, and 15 bases lay between the germline ends. CDR3 coding DNA: TGTGCCAGCAACCCTCGGGACGGGGCTAATGAAAAACTGTTTTTT. Translated: CASNPRDGANEKLFF.

This chain joins TRBV27 and TRBJ1-1, with no clear D. Trimming removed 5 bases at V and 5 bases at J, with 12 bases between. The germline V gene encodes CDR1 MNHEY and CDR2 SMNVEV (reference sequence). This CDR3 has 13 amino acids. In nucleotides, the CDR3 is TGTGCCAGCAGTCCTTTCGGCGTAACTGAAGCTTTCTTT. Protein product: CASSPFGVTEAFF.

The V call is TRBV6-2 or TRBV6-3, the J call TRBJ1-3, with D unclear. The length of the CDR3 is 16 residues. Looked up from germline, CDR1 is MNHEY and CDR2 is SVGEGT. V lost 8 bases and J lost 0, with 17 bases in between. This CDR3 reads CASLPGEAYSGNTIYF. The CDR3 DNA is TGTGCCAGCCTACCTGGGGAGGCCTACTCTGGAAACACCATATATTTT.

This clonotype was seen only a few times. The chain joins TRBV10-3 to TRBJ2-7; D perhaps matches TRBD2 (6 bases). CDR1 is ENHRY and CDR2 is SYGVKD in the germline V gene. This CDR3 comprises 15 residues. Trimming took off 4 bases at V and 5 bases at J, with 18 bases between the two ends. CDR3: CAISGRRGSINEQYF. Written as DNA, the CDR3 is TGTGCCATCAGTGGACGCCGGGGGTCGATAAACGAGCAGTACTTC.

This clonotype was counted at least ten times. The chain carries TRBV9 and TRBJ1-5; D remains ambiguous. V lost 4 bases, J lost 2 bases, and 10 bases lay in between. CDR3 size: 14 residues. Germline lookup yields CDR1 SGDLS and CDR2 YYNGEE. The CDR3 reads CASSSNWGNQPQHF. The CDR3 region has the DNA TGTGCCAGCAGCTCAAATTGGGGCAATCAGCCCCAGCATTTT.

The genes are TRBV12-3 or TRBV12-4 and TRBJ2-7, with D maybe TRBD2 (6 bases). The CDR3 has 14 amino acids. V lost 3 bases and J 2 bases, leaving 11 bases between the germline ends. The CDR3 coding sequence is TGTGCCAGCAGTTTTGAGGCGGGGACCTACGAGCAGTACTTC. Amino acid sequence: CASSFEAGTYEQYF.

The chain couples TRBV25-1 to TRBJ2-5; no clear D gene. V lost 3 bases, J lost 4 bases, and 9 bases lay in between. Germline V gives CDR1 MGHDK, CDR2 SYGVNS. This CDR3 has 13 residues. CDR3 in DNA: TGTGCCAGCAGTGAGAACCGTGTAGAGACCCAGTACTTC. It translates to CASSENRVETQYF.

A remark on this clonotype: Just one base apart from a much larger clone, this may be a read error. J is TRBJ2-3 and V is TRBV29-1; D is uncertain. The CDR3 is 16 amino acids. The germline gives CDR1 SQVTM, CDR2 ANQGSEA. V lost 0 bases to trimming and J lost 0 bases, with 13 bases between them. CDR3 in amino acids: CSVEDRPASSTDTQYF. The CDR3 DNA follows: TGCAGCGTTGAAGATCGACCAGCTTCTAGCACAGATACGCAGTATTTT.

This clonotype has just a few counts. The chain links TRBV7-2 to TRBJ2-7; 10 nucleotides match TRBD2. Trimming removed 6 bases from V and 12 bases from J; junction bases left unmatched: 14. This CDR3 region has 14 residues. Germline CDR1 SGHTA, CDR2 FQGNSA. The CDR3 DNA reads as TGTGCCAGCAGTAGAGGTCTAGCGGGAGTTGATGGGTACTTC. Translated: CASSRGLAGVDGYF.

The V and J genes are TRBV24-1 and TRBJ2-3; D is undetermined. CDR1 and CDR2 (germline): KGHDR, SFDVKD. This CDR3 region has 16 residues. Trimming cost V 4 bases and J 0 bases, with 13 bases left between them. The CDR3 protein is CATSDPTQLSTDTQYF. Here the CDR3 DNA reads TGTGCCACCAGTGACCCGACACAACTGAGCACAGATACGCAGTATTTT.

This clonotype turned up a few times. V is TRBV6-2 or TRBV6-3 and J is TRBJ2-1, with 11 bases fitting TRBD2. The better agreement between TRBJ2-7 and the DNA end casts doubt on the J call. Germline V lookup: CDR1 MNHEY, CDR2 SVGEGT. This CDR3 spans 18 amino acids. CDR3 DNA: TGTGCCAGCACCTACGCTAGCGGGAGGCTACCTTCCTACAATGAGCAGTACTTC. This codes for CASTYASGRLPSYNEQYF.

This clonotype was seen a handful of times. V is TRBV19 and J is TRBJ1-4; 9 bases agree with TRBD1. V gave up 5 bases and J gave up 5 bases; unmatched junction bases: 6. Germline V gene lookup returns CDR1 LNHDA and CDR2 SQIVND (reference sequence). The CDR3 has 15 amino acids. Written as DNA, the CDR3 is TGTGCCAGTAGTTCGTGGACAGGGGAGAATGAAAAACTGTTTTTT. As protein: CASSSWTGENEKLFF.

The rearrangement joins TRBV20-1 to TRBJ2-1, with a tentative D call TRBD2 (6 bases). The germline V gene has CDR1 DFQATT and CDR2 SNEGSKA (reference sequence). The germline V and J ends were trimmed by 6 bases and 2 bases, with 14 bases remaining between them. The CDR3 extends over 14 amino acids. DNA for the CDR3: TGCAGTGCAGGACTAAGGCCCCCCTACAATGAGCAGTTCTTC. Translation gives CSAGLRPPYNEQFF.

At least ten counts were recorded for this clonotype. This chain joins TRBV20-1 and TRBJ2-1; possible D gene TRBD2, 6 bases. V was trimmed by 0 bases and J by 0 bases, leaving 15 bases between them. The length of the CDR3 is 17 residues. From germline, CDR1 is DFQATT and CDR2 SNEGSKA (reference sequence). In DNA, the CDR3 is TGCAGTGCTAGAGATAAGGAGGGGAGGCGCTCCTACAATGAGCAGTTCTTC. Its translation: CSARDKEGRRSYNEQFF.